Described below is a single T cell receptor beta chain sequence and its context. This entry is derived from a study of blood T cell repertoires in COVID-19. Study as a whole: In each case, the material was cDNA or gDNA derived from T cells, B-cell-depleted T cells, or PBMCs.

Repertoires were generated with immunoSEQ multiplex PCR, while TCRdb's copy carries only in-frame clones and drops some. The sample records around 55,000 clones, approximately 78% being singletons. The TCR sequence derives from a human donor in a cohort sampled during active or convalescent COVID-19. Sequenced input: peripheral blood.

The CDR3 here is CATSRPGQAPYEQYF. The CDR3 DNA sequence: TGTGCCACCAGCAGACCCGGACAGGCCCCCTACGAGCAGTACTTC. V and J are TRBV15 and TRBJ2-7, with 7 positions matching TRBD1. CDR1 and CDR2 from the germline V gene are LNHNV and YYDKDF (reference sequence). The CDR3 sequence is 15 residues long. V shed 2 bases, J shed 2 bases, and the junction held 6 bases outside the gene matches.